Following are 29 T cell receptor beta chains from one sample sequenced in a study of cytomegalovirus exposure and HLA in healthy donors. 13 Jbeta primers and 60 Vbeta primers were used for the PCR. Sequenced by immunoSEQ multiplex PCR; TCRdb stores in-frame clones only, minus some. The sample has roughly 110,000 clones; about two thirds are singletons. Material for sequencing was PBMCs. Receptor source: a female donor in good health and CMV-seronegative.

With regard to this clone: The sample contains more than one DNA sequence encoding this CDR3. The rearrangement joins TRBV6-5 to TRBJ2-1, with D uncertain. Germline V gene sequence: CDR1 MNHEY, CDR2 SVGAGI. Trimming pared 5 bases from V and 5 bases from J, leaving 4 bases between. This CDR3 comprises 11 residues. CDR3 sequence reads: CASSRNNEQFF. The DNA of the CDR3 is TGTGCCAGCAGTCGTAACAATGAGCAGTTCTTC.

This rearrangement joins TRBV9 to TRBJ2-7, with 10 bases matching TRBD2. The germline V gene encodes CDR1 SGDLS and CDR2 YYNGEE. There are 15 residues in the CDR3. V was clipped by 3 bases and J by 0 bases; unmatched bases: 3. The CDR3 sequence is CASSAGTSASYEQYF. The CDR3 DNA follows: TGTGCCAGCAGCGCCGGGACTAGCGCCTCCTACGAGCAGTACTTC.

V gene TRBV2 combines with J gene TRBJ2-7; the D is unclear. Germline values: CDR1 SNHLY, CDR2 FYNNEI. The ends were cut back, 6 bases at V and 0 bases at J, with 9 bases in the middle. The length of the CDR3 is 13 residues. CDR3 bases: TGTGCCAGCAGACCCGGGTCCTCCTACGAGCAGTACTTC. Translating gives CASRPGSSYEQYF.

This clone turned up a few times. The chain combines TRBV2 with TRBJ1-1, with unresolved D. The length of the CDR3 is 13 residues. The germline V and J ends were trimmed by 3 bases and 3 bases, with 8 bases remaining between them. Germline CDR1 and CDR2: SNHLY and FYNNEI. CDR3 protein: CASSELGHTEAFF. The CDR3 bases are TGTGCCAGCAGTGAGTTGGGCCACACTGAAGCTTTCTTT.

The gene calls are TRBV5-4 and TRBJ2-5; a weak D match, TRBD2 (5 bases). The V end was cut by 9 bases, the J end by 0 bases, with 12 bases between. CDR3 length: 13 residues. Germline loops: CDR1 SGHNT, CDR2 YYREEE (reference sequence). The CDR3 bases are TGTGCCACCGGGGAGCGCAACCAAGAGACCCAGTACTTC. This sequence encodes CATGERNQETQYF.

The V and J genes are TRBV28 and TRBJ2-7, with 7 bases lining up with TRBD1. In germline, CDR1 is MDHEN, CDR2 SYDVKM. This CDR3 comprises 16 residues. V shed 6 bases, J shed 4 bases, and the junction held 15 bases outside the gene matches. The CDR3 protein is CASRPLRDSLTYEQYF. The CDR3 DNA follows: TGTGCCAGCAGACCCCTAAGGGACAGCCTAACTTACGAGCAGTACTTC.

This sequence joins TRBV18 and TRBJ2-7; 10 nucleotides match TRBD1. The CDR3 extends over 14 amino acids. The V and J ends lost 7 bases and 3 bases, in that order; junction bases with no gene match: 6. The germline gives CDR1 KGHSH, CDR2 LQKENI. The CDR3 DNA reads TGTGCCAGCTATGCCGGGACAGGGGACTACGAGCAGTACTTC. This codes for CASYAGTGDYEQYF. The full variable domain, with the rest looked up from reference TRBV18 and TRBJ2-7, is NAGVMQNPRHLVRRRGQEARLRCSPMKGHSHVYWYRQLPEEGLKFMVYLQKENIIDESGMPKERFSAEFPKEGPSILRIQQVVRGDSAAYFCASYAGTGDYEQYFGPGTRLTVT.

The chain has TRBV7-9 and TRBJ1-1, with 8 bases aligning to TRBD1. The V gene end was trimmed by 1 base and the J gene end by 1 base; junction bases not matched to a gene: 2. This CDR3 region has 15 residues. In germline, CDR1 is SEHNR, CDR2 FQNEAQ (reference sequence). The CDR3 nucleotides are TGTGCCAGCAGCTTAGGAGGACAGGGGAACACTGAAGCTTTCTTT. Translating it yields CASSLGGQGNTEAFF.

The V and J genes are TRBV9 and TRBJ1-3; 10 bases match TRBD1. The CDR3 spans 19 residues. Trimming cost V 7 bases and J 0 bases; bases outside gene matches: 16. Germline V gene lookup returns CDR1 SGDLS and CDR2 YYNGEE. The CDR3 bases are TGTGCCAGCGGTGACAGGGGGCTACCACCTTTTCACTCTGGAAACACCATATATTTT. Amino acid sequence: CASGDRGLPPFHSGNTIYF. The whole variable domain, remainder taken from reference TRBV9 and TRBJ1-3, is DSGVTQTPKHLITATGQRVTLRCSPRSGDLSVYWYQQSLDQGLQFLIQYYNGEERAKGNILERFSAQQFPDLHSELNLSSLELGDSALYFCASGDRGLPPFHSGNTIYFGEGSWLTVV.

This clone was observed once. The V call is TRBV29-1, the J call TRBJ2-7; the D gene is possibly TRBD2 (6 bases). The CDR3 spans 13 residues. V lost 4 bases, J lost 7 bases, and 17 bases lay in between. Per the germline V gene, CDR1 is SQVTM and CDR2 is ANQGSEA. Here the CDR3 reads CSVVGAGREEQYF. CDR3 coding DNA: TGCAGCGTTGTGGGTGCGGGACGAGAGGAGCAGTACTTC.

The CDR3 loop is CASSPRRTSVETQYF. For the CDR3, the DNA is TGTGCCAGCAGCCCTCGGAGGACTAGCGTGGAGACCCAGTACTTC. J is TRBJ2-5 and V is TRBV4-2; TRBD2 matches 9 bases. CDR1 LGHNA and CDR2 YNFKEQ come from the germline V gene. After removal of 4 bases from V and 5 bases from J, the junction contained 8 bases not matched to a gene. The CDR3 contains 15 residues.

The V call is TRBV7-2, the J call TRBJ2-1; D is unresolved. From germline, CDR1 is SGHTA and CDR2 FQGNSA. The CDR3 has 15 amino acids. The germline V and J ends were trimmed by 7 bases and 4 bases, with 17 bases remaining between them. The DNA for the CDR3 is TGTGCCAGCACCCTACCTAGAGGCGGTTACAATGAGCAGTTCTTC. Protein product: CASTLPRGGYNEQFF.

The chain carries TRBV28 and TRBJ1-1; the D gene is possibly TRBD1 (6 bases). Germline-derived CDR1 and CDR2 are MDHEN and SYDVKM. Trimming pared 3 bases from V and 3 bases from J, leaving 11 bases between. The CDR3 sequence is 14 residues long. CDR3: CASSFGGRYTEAFF. The DNA for the CDR3 is TGTGCCAGCAGTTTCGGGGGGCGATACACTGAAGCTTTCTTT.

The chain uses TRBV5-4 and TRBJ2-7; 11 positions agree with TRBD1. V was clipped by 2 bases and J by 3 bases; unmatched bases: 7. Germline CDR1 is SGHNT and CDR2 is YYREEE (reference sequence). The CDR3 is 16 residues long. The CDR3, as DNA: TGTGCCAGCAGCTTTCCCAGGACAGGGGGCAGCTACGAGCAGTACTTC. Translated: CASSFPRTGGSYEQYF.

The chain joins TRBV30 to TRBJ2-7, with D tentatively TRBD2 (5 bases). The germline V gene encodes CDR1 GTSNPN and CDR2 SVGIG (reference sequence). V gave up 3 bases and J gave up 10 bases, with 16 bases separating them. This CDR3 comprises 12 residues. The CDR3 DNA reads as TGTGCCTGGAGACTGGCACCCGGGGAACAGTACTTC. This translates into CAWRLAPGEQYF. Full variable domain (rest looked up from reference TRBV30 and TRBJ2-7): SQTIHQWPATLVQPVGSPLSLECTVEGTSNPNLYWYRQAAGRGLQLLFYSVGIGQISSEVPQNLSASRPQDRQFILSSKKLLLSDSGFYLCAWRLAPGEQYFGPGTRLTVT.

J is TRBJ2-5 and V is TRBV9; D is unclear. The V gene's germline CDR1 is SGDLS and CDR2 YYNGEE. The CDR3 runs 15 residues. The ends were cut back, 0 bases at V and 1 base at J, with 10 bases in the middle. DNA for the CDR3: TGTGCCAGCAGCGTAGTGGGCACTTCCCAAGAGACCCAGTACTTC. Its protein product is CASSVVGTSQETQYF.

J is TRBJ1-2 and V is TRBV5-1; no clear D. The length of the CDR3 is 15 residues. Germline CDR1 reads SGHRS; CDR2 reads YFSETQ. V was shortened by 0 bases and J by 4 bases, with 13 bases between the two germline ends. In nucleotides, the CDR3 is TGCGCCAGCAGCTTGGTGCCCGACAATTCCTATGGCTACACCTTC. It specifies CASSLVPDNSYGYTF.

The J gene is TRBJ2-7, the V gene TRBV27, with TRBD1 matching 7 bases. The CDR3 runs to 16 residues. V was pared by 3 bases and J by 0 bases, with 8 bases of the junction left unmatched. From germline, CDR1 is MNHEY and CDR2 SMNVEV (reference sequence). In nucleotides, the CDR3 is TGTGCCAGCAGTTTCGACGGACAGGAGAACTCCTACGAGCAGTACTTC. It specifies CASSFDGQENSYEQYF.

The chain combines TRBV9 with TRBJ2-1; 12 positions match TRBD2. Germline V CDR1 and CDR2: SGDLS, YYNGEE. J was trimmed by 7 bases and V by 0 bases; bases with no gene match: 5. The CDR3 consists of 16 residues. The CDR3 region is CASSVALTSGSNEQFF. CDR3 coding DNA: TGTGCCAGCAGCGTAGCTTTGACTAGCGGGAGTAATGAGCAGTTCTTC.

This chain joins TRBV6-5 and TRBJ1-2; possible D gene TRBD1, 6 bases. V lost 2 bases and J 8 bases, leaving 12 bases between the germline ends. The CDR3 consists of 13 residues. Germline V lookup: CDR1 MNHEY, CDR2 SVGAGI. The CDR3 DNA reads as TGTGCCAGCAGTTACATGGGGGCCCAGGGCTACACCTTC. Translated: CASSYMGAQGYTF.

This clone has only a few counts. V gene TRBV7-8 combines with J gene TRBJ2-1; 13 nucleotides match TRBD2. J lost 6 bases, V lost 5 bases, and 7 bases had no gene match. The germline CDR1 and CDR2 sequences are SGHVS and FQNEAQ. CDR3 length equals 16 residues. The CDR3 protein is CASSPILAGGGNEQFF. The CDR3 DNA reads TGTGCCAGCAGCCCCATACTAGCGGGAGGGGGCAATGAGCAGTTCTTC.

The chain has TRBV6-5 and TRBJ2-2; D gene uncertain. The V and J ends lost 6 bases and 2 bases respectively, with 10 bases between them. Looked up from germline, CDR1 is MNHEY and CDR2 is SVGAGI. CDR3 length: 14 residues. CDR3 DNA sequence: TGTGCCAGCAGACTCCAAAGAAACACCGGGGAGCTGTTTTTT. Its translation: CASRLQRNTGELFF.

This clone was seen once. This rearrangement joins TRBV29-1 to TRBJ1-3, with TRBD1 matching 8 bases. Germline lookup yields CDR1 SQVTM and CDR2 ANQGSEA. This CDR3 has 14 amino acids. V lost 7 bases and J lost 6; bases outside the gene matches: 11. CDR3: CSAGQGAMENTIYF. The CDR3 nucleotides read TGCAGCGCCGGGCAGGGGGCGATGGAAAACACCATATATTTT.

This clone was seen a handful of times. The chain employs TRBV11-3 and TRBJ2-1, with TRBD2 matching over 7 bases. This CDR3 contains 15 residues. The V and J ends lost 8 bases and 5 bases, in that order; junction bases with no gene match: 12. Germline V CDR1 and CDR2: SGHNT, YENEEA. In DNA, the CDR3 is TGTGCCAGCCAAAGGGAGGGGCCTCCACACAATGAGCAGTTCTTC. Its protein is CASQREGPPHNEQFF.

The CDR3 DNA reads as TGTGCCACCAGCACAAACAGGGAATTGCCGGAGCAGTACTTC. Translating gives CATSTNRELPEQYF. The chain links TRBV15 to TRBJ2-7; tentatively, D is TRBD1 (6 bases). The CDR3 spans 14 residues. Germline CDR1 LNHNV, CDR2 YYDKDF (reference sequence). V was cut by 4 bases and J by 7 bases, with 17 bases left in between.

This chain joins TRBV7-9 and TRBJ1-3; the D gene is possibly TRBD1 (6 bases). Trimming removed 5 bases at V and 0 bases at J, with 11 bases between. The CDR3 is 15 residues long. CDR1 SEHNR and CDR2 FQNEAQ come from the germline V gene (reference sequence). DNA for the CDR3: TGTGCCAGCAGCCGACAGGACAGCTCTGGAAACACCATATATTTT. Its translation: CASSRQDSSGNTIYF. The whole variable domain, remainder taken from reference TRBV7-9 and TRBJ1-3, is DTGVSQNPRHKITKRGQNVTFRCDPISEHNRLYWYRQTLGQGPEFLTYFQNEAQLEKSRLLSDRFSAERPKGSFSTLEIQRTEQGDSAMYLCASSRQDSSGNTIYFGEGSWLTVV.

The chain employs TRBV19 and TRBJ2-7, with TRBD2 matching over 11 bases. The J segment lost 7 bases and the V segment lost 5 bases, leaving 10 bases of the junction unmatched. CDR1 LNHDA and CDR2 SQIVND come from the germline V gene (reference sequence). This CDR3 has 15 amino acids. DNA for the CDR3: TGTGCCAGTAGTGCCAAACTAGCGGGAGTAGGGGAGCAGTACTTC. Translation gives CASSAKLAGVGEQYF. Supplemented by reference TRBV19 and TRBJ2-7, the full variable domain reads DGGITQSPKYLFRKEGQNVTLSCEQNLNHDAMYWYRQDPGQGLRLIYYSQIVNDFQKGDIAEGYSVSREKKESFPLTVTSAQKNPTAFYLCASSAKLAGVGEQYFGPGTRLTVT.

The rearrangement joins TRBV5-1 to TRBJ1-3, with D possibly matching TRBD1 (5 bases). The V end lost 5 bases, the J end lost 2 bases, and 11 bases lay between the germline ends. In germline, CDR1 is SGHRS, CDR2 YFSETQ. CDR3 size: 14 residues. CDR3 nucleotide sequence: TGCGCCAGCAGTGTGGGGACTACTGGAAACACCATATATTTT. Amino acids: CASSVGTTGNTIYF.

This clone was detected only a few times. The chain combines TRBV11-2 with TRBJ1-1; D possibly corresponds to TRBD1 (5 bases). The CDR3 is 14 amino acids. Germline CDR1 and CDR2: SGHAT and FQNNGV. V dropped 3 bases and J dropped 8 bases, with 16 bases sitting between them. CDR3 coding DNA: TGTGCCAGCAGCTTTGGTTGGGGAAGGGGAGAAGCTTTCTTT. It yields the protein CASSFGWGRGEAFF.